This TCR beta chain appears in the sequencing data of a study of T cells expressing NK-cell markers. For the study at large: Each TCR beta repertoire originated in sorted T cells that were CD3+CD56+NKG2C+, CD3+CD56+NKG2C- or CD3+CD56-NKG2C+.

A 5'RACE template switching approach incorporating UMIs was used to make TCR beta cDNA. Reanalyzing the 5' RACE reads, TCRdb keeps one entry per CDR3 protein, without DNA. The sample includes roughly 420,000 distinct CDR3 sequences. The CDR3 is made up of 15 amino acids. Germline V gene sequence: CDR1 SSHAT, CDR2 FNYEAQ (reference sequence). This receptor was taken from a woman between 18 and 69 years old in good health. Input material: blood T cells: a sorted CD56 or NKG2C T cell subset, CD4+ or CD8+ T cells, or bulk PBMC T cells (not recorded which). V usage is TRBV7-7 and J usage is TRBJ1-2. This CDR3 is CASSPLGITGNGYTF.